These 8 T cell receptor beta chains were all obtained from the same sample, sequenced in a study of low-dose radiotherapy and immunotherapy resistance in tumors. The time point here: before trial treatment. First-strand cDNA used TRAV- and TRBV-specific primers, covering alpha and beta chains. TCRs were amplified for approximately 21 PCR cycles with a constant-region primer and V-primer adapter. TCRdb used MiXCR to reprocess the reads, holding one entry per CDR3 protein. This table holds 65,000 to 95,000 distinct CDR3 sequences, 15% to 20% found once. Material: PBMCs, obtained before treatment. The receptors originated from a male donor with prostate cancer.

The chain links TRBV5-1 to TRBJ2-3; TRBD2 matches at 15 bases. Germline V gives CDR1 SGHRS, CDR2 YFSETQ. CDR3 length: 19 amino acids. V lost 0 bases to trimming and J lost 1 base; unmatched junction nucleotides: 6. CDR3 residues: CASSLEGLAGGFGTDTQYF. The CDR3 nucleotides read TGCGCCAGCAGCTTGGAAGGACTAGCGGGGGGGTTCGGCACAGATACGCAGTATTTT.

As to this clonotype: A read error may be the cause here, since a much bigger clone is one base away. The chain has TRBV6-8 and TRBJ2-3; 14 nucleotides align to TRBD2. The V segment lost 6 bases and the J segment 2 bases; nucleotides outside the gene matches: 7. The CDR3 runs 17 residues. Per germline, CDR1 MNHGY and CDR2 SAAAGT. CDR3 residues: CASRGLAGDSITDTQYF. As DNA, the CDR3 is TGTGCCAGCAGGGGACTAGCGGGGGATTCTATCACAGATACGCAGTATTTT.

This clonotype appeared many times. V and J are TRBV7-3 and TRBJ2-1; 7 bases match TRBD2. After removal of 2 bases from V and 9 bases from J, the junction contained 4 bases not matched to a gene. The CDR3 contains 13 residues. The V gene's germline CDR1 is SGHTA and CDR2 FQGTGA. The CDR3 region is CASSLSSGGEQFF. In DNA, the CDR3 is TGTGCCAGCAGCTTATCTAGCGGAGGTGAGCAGTTCTTC.

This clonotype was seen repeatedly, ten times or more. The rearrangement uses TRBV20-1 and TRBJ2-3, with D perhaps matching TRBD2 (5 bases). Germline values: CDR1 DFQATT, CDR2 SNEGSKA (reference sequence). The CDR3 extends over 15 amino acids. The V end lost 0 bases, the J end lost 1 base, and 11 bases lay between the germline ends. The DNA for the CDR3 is TGCAGTGCTAGAGATACCGGGGTCCGCACAGATACGCAGTATTTT. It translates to CSARDTGVRTDTQYF.

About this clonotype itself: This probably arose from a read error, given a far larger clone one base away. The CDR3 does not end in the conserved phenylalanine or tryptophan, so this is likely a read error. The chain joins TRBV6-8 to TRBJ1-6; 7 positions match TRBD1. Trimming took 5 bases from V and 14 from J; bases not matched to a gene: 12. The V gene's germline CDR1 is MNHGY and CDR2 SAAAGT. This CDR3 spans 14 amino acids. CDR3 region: CASSTGTNRGSLHV. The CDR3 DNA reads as TGTGCCAGCAGTACAGGTACCAACAGGGGATCCCTCCACGTT.

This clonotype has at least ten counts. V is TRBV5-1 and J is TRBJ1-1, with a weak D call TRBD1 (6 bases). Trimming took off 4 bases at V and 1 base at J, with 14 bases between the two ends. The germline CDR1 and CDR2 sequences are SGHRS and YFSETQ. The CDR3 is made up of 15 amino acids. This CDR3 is CASSTGRGPNTEAFF. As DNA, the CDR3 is TGCGCCAGCAGCACCGGCAGGGGCCCGAACACTGAAGCTTTCTTT.

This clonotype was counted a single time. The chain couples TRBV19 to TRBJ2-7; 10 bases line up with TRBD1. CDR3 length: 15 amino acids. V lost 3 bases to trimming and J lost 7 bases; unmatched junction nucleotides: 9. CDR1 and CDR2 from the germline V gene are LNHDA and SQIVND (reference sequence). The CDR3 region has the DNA TGTGCCAGTAGTATGGGGACAGGGGACCTGACAGAGCAGTACTTC. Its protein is CASSMGTGDLTEQYF.

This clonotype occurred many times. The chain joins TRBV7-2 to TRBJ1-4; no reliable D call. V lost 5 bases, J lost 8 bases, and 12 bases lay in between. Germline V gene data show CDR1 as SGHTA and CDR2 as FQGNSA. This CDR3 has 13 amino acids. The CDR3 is CASSPRAGEKLFF. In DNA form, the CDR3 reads TGTGCCAGCAGCCCAAGGGCTGGAGAAAAACTGTTTTTT.